Following are 18 T cell receptor beta chains from one sample sequenced in a study of identifying expanded T cells in peripheral blood. Clones were sequenced by immunoSEQ multiplex PCR, and TCRdb holds only the in-frame ones, with some missing. The sample lists over 100,000 clones, around 89% occurring once. The sample comprised blood. These receptor sequences come from a person between 18 and 75 years old in good health.

The gene calls are TRBV4-3 and TRBJ1-2; D might be TRBD1 (6 bases). The V and J ends lost 3 bases and 5 bases respectively, with 16 bases between them. Germline V gives CDR1 LGHNA, CDR2 YSLEER. The length of the CDR3 is 15 residues. The CDR3: CASSQRRTAEYGYTF. CDR3 nucleotides: TGCGCCAGCAGCCAGCGCCGGACAGCCGAGTATGGCTACACCTTC.

The chain joins TRBV19 to TRBJ2-3, with D maybe TRBD2 (5 bases). The V and J ends lost 8 bases and 8 bases respectively, with 11 bases between them. This CDR3 spans 11 amino acids. Germline V lookup: CDR1 LNHDA, CDR2 SQIVND (reference sequence). CDR3: CASGLVGTQYF. The CDR3 DNA sequence: TGTGCCAGTGGACTCGTGGGTACGCAGTATTTT.

This chain connects TRBV28 to TRBJ2-7, with D possibly matching TRBD1 (6 bases). From germline, CDR1 is MDHEN and CDR2 SYDVKM. The CDR3 extends over 14 amino acids. V was clipped by 7 bases and J by 5 bases, with 18 bases between them. The CDR3 reads CASIWGQGTHEQYF. As DNA, the CDR3 is TGTGCCAGCATCTGGGGGCAGGGGACCCACGAGCAGTACTTC.

This rearrangement joins TRBV4-3 to TRBJ2-2; perhaps TRBD2 as D (6 bases). In germline, CDR1 is LGHNA, CDR2 YSLEER. The V end was cut by 4 bases, the J end by 6 bases, with 9 bases between. The CDR3 is 13 residues long. The CDR3 DNA sequence: TGCGCCAGCAGCCCCAGACTAGCCGGGGAGCTGTTTTTT. Translation gives CASSPRLAGELFF.

This clone came up once. This chain connects TRBV27 to TRBJ2-1; either TRBD1 or TRBD2 may fit D (5 bases each). This CDR3 comprises 16 residues. The V end was cut by 5 bases, the J end by 0 bases, with 14 bases between. Germline V gene sequence: CDR1 MNHEY, CDR2 SMNVEV (reference sequence). CDR3 region: CASSPLGTRSYNEQFF. CDR3 DNA sequence: TGTGCCAGCAGTCCCCTGGGGACCCGCTCCTACAATGAGCAGTTCTTC.

This clone occurred once. The rearrangement uses TRBV6-6 and TRBJ1-1; 7 bases map to TRBD1. Per the germline V gene, CDR1 is MNHNY and CDR2 is SVGAGI (reference sequence). CDR3 length: 13 residues. J lost 4 bases, V lost 10 bases, and 9 bases had no gene match. The CDR3 spells CATTPQGGTEAFF. CDR3 bases: TGTGCCACCACGCCTCAGGGGGGCACTGAAGCTTTCTTT.

The chain joins TRBV5-1 to TRBJ1-5, with D possibly matching TRBD1 (5 bases). V lost 3 bases and J lost 0, with 10 bases in between. The CDR3 loop spans 15 amino acids. Germline assignment: CDR1 SGHRS and CDR2 YFSETQ. The CDR3 DNA sequence: TGCGCCAGCAGCTGGGGGACGGATAGCAATCAGCCCCAGCATTTT. Its protein product is CASSWGTDSNQPQHF. The full variable domain, rest sourced from reference TRBV5-1 and TRBJ1-5, is KAGVTQTPRYLIKTRGQQVTLSCSPISGHRSVSWYQQTPGQGLQFLFEYFSETQRNKGNFPGRFSGRQFSNSRSEMNVSTLELGDSALYLCASSWGTDSNQPQHFGDGTRLSIL.

The V call is TRBV27, the J call TRBJ1-2; D gene unclear. The CDR3 runs to 13 residues. V gave up 6 bases and J gave up 0 bases, with 8 bases separating them. From germline, CDR1 is MNHEY and CDR2 SMNVEV (reference sequence). The DNA of the CDR3 is TGTGCCAGCAGCGAGAATGCTAACTATGGCTACACCTTC. Translating it yields CASSENANYGYTF.

This chain connects TRBV15 to TRBJ1-2; tentative D call: TRBD1 (6 bases). Germline CDR1 LNHNV, CDR2 YYDKDF (reference sequence). Deletions cut 3 bases from V and 5 bases from J, with 13 bases between. There are 14 residues in the CDR3. Written as DNA, the CDR3 is TGTGCCACCAGCAGTCGTTGGACAGAGTATGGCTACACCTTC. It yields the protein CATSSRWTEYGYTF.

This clone was detected a few times. The rearrangement uses TRBV4-1 and TRBJ2-7; D gene uncertain. V was pared by 1 base and J by 0 bases, with 7 bases between. There are 14 residues in the CDR3. From germline, CDR1 is MGHRA and CDR2 YSYEKL. The chain's CDR3 is CASSQVAASYEQYF. CDR3 sequence (DNA): TGCGCCAGCAGCCAAGTGGCCGCCTCCTACGAGCAGTACTTC.

The chain has TRBV19 and TRBJ1-2, with a possible D match to TRBD1 (5 bases). V was clipped by 7 bases and J by 2 bases, with 11 bases between them. Germline V gene data show CDR1 as LNHDA and CDR2 as SQIVND (reference sequence). The CDR3 has 13 amino acids. DNA for the CDR3: TGTGCCAGTACAGAACAGGCCAACTATGGCTACACCTTC. This translates into CASTEQANYGYTF.

The chain joins TRBV19 to TRBJ2-1; D remains ambiguous. Germline lookup yields CDR1 LNHDA and CDR2 SQIVND (reference sequence). The V end lost 3 bases, the J end lost 6 bases, and 6 bases lay between the germline ends. The CDR3 runs 12 residues. CDR3 region: CASSIYGNEQFF. The CDR3 DNA reads TGTGCCAGTAGTATTTATGGCAATGAGCAGTTCTTC.

The rearrangement uses TRBV19 and TRBJ2-3; 12 bases match TRBD1. This CDR3 spans 16 amino acids. Germline CDR1 LNHDA, CDR2 SQIVND (reference sequence). V gave up 3 bases and J gave up 4 bases; unmatched junction bases: 5. The CDR3 region is CASSMGGTGGADTQYF. The CDR3 nucleotides are TGTGCCAGTAGTATGGGAGGGACAGGGGGCGCAGATACGCAGTATTTT.

The chain links TRBV7-2 to TRBJ1-2; no reliable D call. V was clipped by 4 bases and J by 4 bases, with 16 bases between them. From germline, CDR1 is SGHTA and CDR2 FQGNSA. This CDR3 region has 15 residues. CDR3 sequence reads: CASSWEKRASYGYTF. In nucleotides, the CDR3 is TGTGCCAGCAGCTGGGAGAAGCGGGCCAGCTATGGCTACACCTTC. The full variable domain, its missing parts supplied by reference TRBV7-2 and TRBJ1-2, is GAGVSQSPSNKVTEKGKDVELRCDPISGHTALYWYRQSLGQGLEFLIYFQGNSAPDKSGLPSDRFSAERTGGSVSTLTIQRTQQEDSAVYLCASSWEKRASYGYTFGSGTRLTVV.

The rearrangement joins TRBV6-5 to TRBJ2-5; a weak D match, TRBD1 (5 bases). This CDR3 has 14 residues. The germline gives CDR1 MNHEY, CDR2 SVGAGI. The V end was cut by 0 bases, the J end by 5 bases, with 10 bases between. The CDR3 nucleotides read TGTGCCAGCAGTTACTCAGGGGTGGACGAGACCCAGTACTTC. Its translation is CASSYSGVDETQYF.

The CDR3 reads CAWSHTGGSNQPQHF. For the CDR3, the DNA is TGTGCCTGGAGCCACACGGGGGGATCGAATCAGCCCCAGCATTTT. The chain is built from TRBV30 and TRBJ1-5; tentatively, D is TRBD1 (5 bases). V was cut by 3 bases and J by 4 bases, with 16 bases left in between. The germline V gene encodes CDR1 GTSNPN and CDR2 SVGIG (reference sequence). There are 15 residues in the CDR3.

V gene TRBV2 combines with J gene TRBJ1-2; D not certain. V lost 8 bases to trimming and J lost 10 bases, with 17 bases between them. There are 12 residues in the CDR3. Germline V lookup: CDR1 SNHLY, CDR2 FYNNEI. The CDR3 DNA reads as TGTGCCAGCGGAACCCCAAGTTTTGACTACACCTTC. It specifies CASGTPSFDYTF. Using reference TRBV2 and TRBJ1-2 for the parts outside the CDR3, the full variable domain is EPEVTQTPSHQVTQMGQEVILRCVPISNHLYFYWYRQILGQKVEFLVSFYNNEISEKSEIFDDQFSVERPDGSNFTLKIRSTKLEDSAMYFCASGTPSFDYTFGSGTRLTVV.

DNA for the CDR3: TGTGCCAGCAGCTTGGAACAGGGCTACGAGCAGTACTTC. Its translation: CASSLEQGYEQYF. The chain uses TRBV11-3 and TRBJ2-7; D perhaps matches TRBD1 (6 bases). V lost 3 bases, J lost 3 bases, and 9 bases lay in between. From germline, CDR1 is SGHNT and CDR2 YENEEA. The CDR3 runs to 13 residues.